Each of the 20 T cell receptor beta chains below was sequenced from the same sample in a study of cytomegalovirus exposure and HLA in healthy donors (dated by TCRdb to about 2017). Library preparation was by the immunoSEQ multiplex PCR assay. For the multiplex PCR, a mixture combining 60 forward primers for TCR Vbeta segments and 13 reverse primers for TCR Jbeta segments was used. TCRdb re-hosts the immuneACCESS table, in-frame sequences only. Its copies lack some clones; in the studies checked, an unresolved V gene accounts for under half of them, and the cause for the rest is not known. Counted in this sample were roughly 150,000 clones; roughly four fifths of them appeared once. The ten largest clones capture less than 1.2% of the sample. Sequenced sample: PBMCs. The receptors originated from a woman aged 40 to 49 in good health and CMV-seronegative.

The chain couples TRBV29-1 to TRBJ2-1; possibly TRBD1 for D (6 bases). Germline values: CDR1 SQVTM, CDR2 ANQGSEA. There are 13 residues in the CDR3. V was trimmed by 3 bases and J by 0 bases, leaving 6 bases between them. The CDR3 bases are TGCAGCGTTGAGGGACACTCCTACAATGAGCAGTTCTTC. Its protein is CSVEGHSYNEQFF.

The chain couples TRBV7-9 to TRBJ2-3; tentative D call: TRBD1 (5 bases). V was clipped by 1 base and J by 3 bases, with 14 bases between them. This CDR3 has 16 amino acids. Germline V gene data show CDR1 as SEHNR and CDR2 as FQNEAQ (reference sequence). The CDR3 protein is CASSLGLGDSTDTQYF. DNA for the CDR3: TGTGCCAGCAGCTTAGGGCTAGGGGATTCGACAGATACGCAGTATTTT.

This clone was counted between two and nine times. The chain joins TRBV6-1 to TRBJ2-7; 7 bases line up with TRBD1. This CDR3 has 13 amino acids. The ends lost 5 bases at V and 3 bases at J; junction bases unmatched: 4. Germline V gene lookup returns CDR1 MNHNS and CDR2 SASEGT. CDR3 loop: CASSPGQSYEQYF. The CDR3 nucleotides are TGTGCCAGCAGTCCGGGACAGAGCTACGAGCAGTACTTC.

The chain uses TRBV27 and TRBJ1-4; perhaps TRBD1 as D (5 bases). The CDR3 loop spans 13 amino acids. CDR1 MNHEY and CDR2 SMNVEV come from the germline V gene (reference sequence). V lost 3 bases and J 8 bases, leaving 10 bases between the germline ends. The CDR3 DNA is TGTGCCAGCAGTTTTATGGCAGGGGAAAAACTGTTTTTT. Translated, it gives CASSFMAGEKLFF.

This chain uses TRBV4-1 with TRBJ1-4, with no clear D. Germline assignment: CDR1 MGHRA and CDR2 YSYEKL. The CDR3 is 14 residues long. The V and J ends lost 0 bases and 8 bases respectively, with 10 bases between them. CDR3: CASSQEWGGEKLFF. The CDR3 DNA reads TGCGCCAGCAGCCAAGAATGGGGAGGGGAAAAACTGTTTTTT.

J is TRBJ2-7 and V is TRBV6-5, with 12 bases lining up with TRBD1. The CDR3 covers 15 residues. From germline, CDR1 is MNHEY and CDR2 SVGAGI. The junction had 4 bases not matched to a gene; V was cut back by 0 bases and J by 7 bases. The CDR3 region is CASSYSGTGGREQYF. CDR3 nucleotides: TGTGCCAGCAGTTACTCCGGGACAGGGGGCCGTGAGCAGTACTTC.

The chain uses TRBV27 and TRBJ2-4; weak D call: TRBD1 (6 bases). Trimming stripped 6 bases from V and 1 base from J, with 13 bases between. Germline V CDR1 and CDR2: MNHEY, SMNVEV (reference sequence). CDR3 length equals 15 residues. CDR3 nucleotide sequence: TGTGCCAGCAGCCCAACCGACAGGGCCAAAAACATTCAGTACTTC. It encodes CASSPTDRAKNIQYF.

In regard to this clone: At one end the junction does not follow the germline gene, possibly because of a read error. This chain links TRBV6-5 with TRBJ2-1; TRBD2 matches 14 bases. This CDR3 has 15 residues. Per the germline V gene, CDR1 is MNHEY and CDR2 is SVGAGI. The CDR3 sequence is CASSQGLAGANVQFF. The CDR3, as DNA: TGTGCCAGCAGCCAGGGACTAGCGGGAGCCAATGTGCAGTTCTTC.

The table lists this clone with a few counts. V is TRBV6-1 and J is TRBJ1-5; D perhaps matches TRBD1 (6 bases). The CDR3 loop spans 13 amino acids. Germline CDR1 and CDR2: MNHNS and SASEGT. Trimming removed 4 bases from V and 7 bases from J, with 11 bases in between. CDR3 sequence (DNA): TGTGCCAGCAGTGGTGACAGGCCCCAGCCCCAGCATTTT. It specifies CASSGDRPQPQHF.

V is TRBV28 and J is TRBJ2-3; D not resolved. Germline values: CDR1 MDHEN, CDR2 SYDVKM. Trimming took 3 bases from V and 6 from J, leaving 4 bases between them. This CDR3 has 11 amino acids. CDR3 protein: CASSFADTQYF. The CDR3 bases are TGTGCCAGCAGTTTTGCGGATACGCAGTATTTT.

The table lists this clone with a few counts. The chain uses TRBV14 and TRBJ2-3, with 9 nucleotides matching TRBD2. V lost 4 bases to trimming and J lost 2 bases; unmatched junction nucleotides: 19. The germline V gene encodes CDR1 SGHDN and CDR2 FVKESK. The CDR3 has 20 residues. The CDR3: CASSPITGLATLRPTDTQYF. The CDR3, as DNA: TGTGCCAGCAGCCCGATAACGGGACTAGCTACACTCAGGCCCACAGATACGCAGTATTTT.

The V gene is TRBV7-9, the J gene TRBJ1-1; TRBD1 matches 9 bases. The CDR3 covers 12 residues. Germline CDR1 and CDR2: SEHNR and FQNEAQ (reference sequence). J lost 11 bases, V lost 5 bases, and 6 bases had no gene match. This CDR3 is CASSDSGTGAFF. DNA of the CDR3: TGTGCCAGCAGCGATTCCGGGACAGGGGCTTTCTTT.

This clone came up a few times. This sequence joins TRBV18 and TRBJ2-7, with a possible D match to TRBD1 (5 bases). V was trimmed by 4 bases and J by 3 bases, leaving 10 bases between them. The CDR3 contains 13 residues. In germline, CDR1 is KGHSH, CDR2 LQKENI. The CDR3 DNA follows: TGTGCCAGCTCACAAGGGGTGGACTACGAGCAGTACTTC. Protein product: CASSQGVDYEQYF.

About this clone itself: One end of the junction does not line up with germline, which may come from a read error. This rearrangement joins TRBV6-1 to TRBJ2-7; 8 bases match TRBD1. The CDR3 covers 15 residues. CDR1 is MNHNS, CDR2 SASEGT, per germline. The CDR3 DNA is TGTGCCAGCAGAGAAGGACAGGGATTCCCCTACGAGCAGTACTTC. Amino acids: CASREGQGFPYEQYF.

V gene TRBV13 combines with J gene TRBJ2-1, with a tentative D call TRBD2 (5 bases). Trimming removed 5 bases at V and 9 bases at J, with 17 bases between. Germline lookup yields CDR1 PRHDT and CDR2 FYEKMQ (reference sequence). The CDR3 extends over 14 amino acids. In DNA form, the CDR3 reads TGTGCCAGCAGCCCCCCCGAACTAGTGAGTGAGCAGTTCTTC. This codes for CASSPPELVSEQFF.

Only a few counts were recorded for this clone. V usage is TRBV6-1 and J usage is TRBJ1-6; 7 nucleotides agree with TRBD1. Germline V gene data show CDR1 as MNHNS and CDR2 as SASEGT. V lost 7 bases, J lost 7 bases, and 7 bases stayed unmatched. The CDR3 has 14 residues. CDR3 region: CASKTGLANSPLHF. CDR3 nucleotides: TGTGCCAGCAAGACAGGGCTAGCGAATTCACCCCTCCACTTT.

The rearrangement joins TRBV4-1 to TRBJ1-2, with D possibly TRBD1 on 5 matching bases. V lost 1 base and J 3 bases, leaving 12 bases between the germline ends. This CDR3 is built from 15 residues. The germline V gene has CDR1 MGHRA and CDR2 YSYEKL. CDR3 sequence (DNA): TGCGCCAGCAGCCAAGGGCAGGAGACAGACTATGGCTACACCTTC. This translates into CASSQGQETDYGYTF.

J is TRBJ1-2 and V is TRBV19, with a weak D call TRBD1 (5 bases). From germline, CDR1 is LNHDA and CDR2 SQIVND (reference sequence). V was pared by 5 bases and J by 3 bases, with 7 bases between. The CDR3 is 12 residues long. CDR3 bases: TGTGCCAGTAGTCAGGGATACTATGGCTACACCTTC. It is translated as CASSQGYYGYTF. Combining the CDR3 with reference TRBV19 and TRBJ1-2 gives the whole variable domain DGGITQSPKYLFRKEGQNVTLSCEQNLNHDAMYWYRQDPGQGLRLIYYSQIVNDFQKGDIAEGYSVSREKKESFPLTVTSAQKNPTAFYLCASSQGYYGYTFGSGTRLTVV.

The J gene is TRBJ2-7, the V gene TRBV4-1; 15 bases are a match to TRBD2. CDR1 and CDR2 from the germline V gene are MGHRA and YSYEKL. The V gene end was trimmed by 0 bases and the J gene end by 11 bases; junction bases not matched to a gene: 8. The CDR3 has 16 amino acids. CDR3 DNA: TGCGCCAGCAGCCAAGAATGGACTAGCGGGAGGGCCGGGGAGTACTTC. Its translation is CASSQEWTSGRAGEYF.

The chain is built from TRBV19 and TRBJ1-5; 7 bases are shared with TRBD1. V was pared by 6 bases and J by 0 bases, with 8 bases of the junction left unmatched. This CDR3 comprises 16 residues. From germline, CDR1 is LNHDA and CDR2 SQIVND (reference sequence). The CDR3 loop reads CASSPGTVNSNQPQHF. Here the CDR3 DNA reads TGTGCCAGTAGCCCCGGGACAGTGAATAGCAATCAGCCCCAGCATTTT.